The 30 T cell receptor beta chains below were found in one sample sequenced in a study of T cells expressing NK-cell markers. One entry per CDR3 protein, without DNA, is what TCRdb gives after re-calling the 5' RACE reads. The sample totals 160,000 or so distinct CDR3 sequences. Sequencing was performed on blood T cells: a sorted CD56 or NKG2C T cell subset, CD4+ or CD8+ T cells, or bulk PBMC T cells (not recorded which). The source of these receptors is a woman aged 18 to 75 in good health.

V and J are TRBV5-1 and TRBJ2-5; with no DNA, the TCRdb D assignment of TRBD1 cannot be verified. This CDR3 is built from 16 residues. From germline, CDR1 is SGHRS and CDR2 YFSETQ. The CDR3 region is CASSFGGLRGEETQYF. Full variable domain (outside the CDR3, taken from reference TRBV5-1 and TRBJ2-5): KAGVTQTPRYLIKTRGQQVTLSCSPISGHRSVSWYQQTPGQGLQFLFEYFSETQRNKGNFPGRFSGRQFSNSRSEMNVSTLELGDSALYLCASSFGGLRGEETQYFGPGTRLLVL.

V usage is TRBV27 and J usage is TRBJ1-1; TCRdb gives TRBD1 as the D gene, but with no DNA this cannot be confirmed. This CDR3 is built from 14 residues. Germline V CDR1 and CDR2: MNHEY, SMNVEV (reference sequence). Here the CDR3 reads CASRGASGLTEAFF.

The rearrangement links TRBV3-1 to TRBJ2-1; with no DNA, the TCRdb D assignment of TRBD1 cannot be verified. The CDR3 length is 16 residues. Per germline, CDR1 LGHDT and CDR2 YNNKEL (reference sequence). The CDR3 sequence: CASSQAGWTGRDEQFF.

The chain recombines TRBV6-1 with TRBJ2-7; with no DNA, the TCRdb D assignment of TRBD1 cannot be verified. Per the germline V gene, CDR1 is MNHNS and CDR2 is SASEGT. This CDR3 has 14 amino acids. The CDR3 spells CASLRGQGSYEQYF.

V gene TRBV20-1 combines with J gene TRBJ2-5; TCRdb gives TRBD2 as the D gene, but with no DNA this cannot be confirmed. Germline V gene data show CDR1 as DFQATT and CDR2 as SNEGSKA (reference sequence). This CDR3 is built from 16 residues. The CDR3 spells CSATPPSGGHQETQYF.

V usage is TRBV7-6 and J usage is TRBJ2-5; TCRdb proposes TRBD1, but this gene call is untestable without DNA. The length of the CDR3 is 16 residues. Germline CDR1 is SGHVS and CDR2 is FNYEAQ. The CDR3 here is CASSLAVRAGIETQYF. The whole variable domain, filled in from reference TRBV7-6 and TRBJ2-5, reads GAGVSQSPRYKVTKRGQDVALRCDPISGHVSLYWYRQALGQGPEFLTYFNYEAQQDKSGLPNDRFSAERPEGSISTLTIQRTEQRDSAMYRCASSLAVRAGIETQYFGPGTRLLVL.

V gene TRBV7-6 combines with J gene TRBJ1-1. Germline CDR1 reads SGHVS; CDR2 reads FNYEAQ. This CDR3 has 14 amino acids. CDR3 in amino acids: CASSLIAANTEAFF.

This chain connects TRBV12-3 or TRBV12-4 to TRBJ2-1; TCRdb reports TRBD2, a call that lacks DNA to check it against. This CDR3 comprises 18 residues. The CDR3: CASRGFPLAGGPGNEQFF.

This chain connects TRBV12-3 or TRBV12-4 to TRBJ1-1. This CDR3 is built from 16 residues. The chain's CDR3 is CASVEAGIKLNTEAFF.

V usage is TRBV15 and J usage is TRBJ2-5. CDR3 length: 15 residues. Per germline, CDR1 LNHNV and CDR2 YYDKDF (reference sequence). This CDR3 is CATSRDPAAEETQYF.

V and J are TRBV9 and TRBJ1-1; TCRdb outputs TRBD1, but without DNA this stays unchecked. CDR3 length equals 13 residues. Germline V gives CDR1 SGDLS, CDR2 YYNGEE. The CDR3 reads CASSVMGDTEAFF.

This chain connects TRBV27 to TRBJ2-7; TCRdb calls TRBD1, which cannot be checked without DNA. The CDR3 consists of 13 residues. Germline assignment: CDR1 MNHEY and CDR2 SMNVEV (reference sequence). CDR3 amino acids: CATKRDRPYEQYF.

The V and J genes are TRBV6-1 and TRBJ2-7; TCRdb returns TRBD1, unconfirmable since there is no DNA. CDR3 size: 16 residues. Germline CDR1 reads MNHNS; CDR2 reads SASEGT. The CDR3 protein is CASSRSRGVSSYEQYF.

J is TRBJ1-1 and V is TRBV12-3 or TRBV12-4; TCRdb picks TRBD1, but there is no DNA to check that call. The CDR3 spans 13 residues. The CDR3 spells CASSLLGGTEAFF.

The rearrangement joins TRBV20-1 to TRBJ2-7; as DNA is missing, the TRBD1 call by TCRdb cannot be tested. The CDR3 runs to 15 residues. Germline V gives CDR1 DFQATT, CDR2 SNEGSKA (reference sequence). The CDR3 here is CSATKLGGDPYEQYF.

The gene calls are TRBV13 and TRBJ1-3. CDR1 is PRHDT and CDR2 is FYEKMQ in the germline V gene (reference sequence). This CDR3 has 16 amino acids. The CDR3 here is CASSLGGKASGNTIYF.

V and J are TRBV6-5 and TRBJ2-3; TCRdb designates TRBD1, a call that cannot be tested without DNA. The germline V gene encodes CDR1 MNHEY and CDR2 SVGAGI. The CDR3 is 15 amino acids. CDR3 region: CASSYSGGGGDTQYF.

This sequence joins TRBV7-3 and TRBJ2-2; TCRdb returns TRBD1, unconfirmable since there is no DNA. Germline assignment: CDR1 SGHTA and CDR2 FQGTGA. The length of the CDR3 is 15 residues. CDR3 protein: CASSLNQGRTGELFF. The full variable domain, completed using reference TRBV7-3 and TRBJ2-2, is GAGVSQTPSNKVTEKGKYVELRCDPISGHTALYWYRQSLGQGPEFLIYFQGTGAADDSGLPNDRFFAVRPEGSVSTLKIQRTERGDSAVYLCASSLNQGRTGELFFGEGSRLTVL.

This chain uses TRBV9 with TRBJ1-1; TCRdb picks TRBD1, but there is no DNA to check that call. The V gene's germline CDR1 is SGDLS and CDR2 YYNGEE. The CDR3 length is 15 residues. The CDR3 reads CASSVAGYGDTEAFF.

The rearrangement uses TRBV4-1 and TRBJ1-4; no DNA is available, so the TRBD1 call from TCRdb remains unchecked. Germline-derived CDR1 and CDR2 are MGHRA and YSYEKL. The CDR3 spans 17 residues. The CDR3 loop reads CASSQVGASRGTEKLFF.

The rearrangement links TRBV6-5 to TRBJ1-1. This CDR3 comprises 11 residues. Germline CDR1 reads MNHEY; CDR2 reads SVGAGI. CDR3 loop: CAGQENTEAFF.

This chain's CDR3 is CAISLSWGENGVQQYF. The chain uses TRBV10-3 and TRBJ2-7; with no DNA, the TCRdb D assignment of TRBD1 cannot be verified. This CDR3 spans 16 amino acids. Germline V gives CDR1 ENHRY, CDR2 SYGVKD.

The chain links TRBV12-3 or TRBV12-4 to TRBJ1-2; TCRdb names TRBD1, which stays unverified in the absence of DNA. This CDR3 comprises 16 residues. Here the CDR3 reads CASSLGGQGANYGYTF.

The CDR3 reads CASSLRSGSSVEQYF. The rearrangement joins TRBV12-3 or TRBV12-4 to TRBJ2-7; TCRdb reports TRBD2, a call that lacks DNA to check it against. This CDR3 has 15 residues.

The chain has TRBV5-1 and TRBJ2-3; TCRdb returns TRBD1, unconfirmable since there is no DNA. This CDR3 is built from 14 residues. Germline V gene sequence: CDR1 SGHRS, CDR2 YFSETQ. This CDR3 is CASSRAVGVDTQYF. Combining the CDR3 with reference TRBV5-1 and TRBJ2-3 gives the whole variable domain KAGVTQTPRYLIKTRGQQVTLSCSPISGHRSVSWYQQTPGQGLQFLFEYFSETQRNKGNFPGRFSGRQFSNSRSEMNVSTLELGDSALYLCASSRAVGVDTQYFGPGTRLTVL.

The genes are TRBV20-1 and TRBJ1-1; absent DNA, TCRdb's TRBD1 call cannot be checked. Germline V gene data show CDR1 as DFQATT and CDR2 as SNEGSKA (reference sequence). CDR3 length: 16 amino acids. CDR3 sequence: CSAGRRDRVVIAEAFF.

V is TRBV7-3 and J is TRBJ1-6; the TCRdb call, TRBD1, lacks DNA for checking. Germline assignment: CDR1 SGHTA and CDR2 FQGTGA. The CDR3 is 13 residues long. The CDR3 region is CASSTDRASPLHF.

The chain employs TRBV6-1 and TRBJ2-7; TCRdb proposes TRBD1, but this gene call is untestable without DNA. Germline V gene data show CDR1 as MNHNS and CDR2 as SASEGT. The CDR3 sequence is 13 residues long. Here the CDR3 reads CASSPNRGQEQYF.

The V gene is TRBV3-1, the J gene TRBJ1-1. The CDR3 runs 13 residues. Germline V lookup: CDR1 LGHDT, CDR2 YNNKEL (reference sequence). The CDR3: CASSPTAGAEAFF.

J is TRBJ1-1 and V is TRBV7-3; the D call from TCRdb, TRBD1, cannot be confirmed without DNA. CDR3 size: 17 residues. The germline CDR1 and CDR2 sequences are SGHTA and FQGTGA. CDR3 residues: CASSWDRERPMNTEAFF.